Shown below are 20 T cell receptor beta chains from a single sample sequenced in a study of beta chain features in type 1 diabetes. Broader study findings: TCRB CDR3 length was moderately but significantly reduced in all four CD4+ subsets of Type 1 diabetes patients.

Sequenced material consisted of expressed TCRB transcripts (all of the isolated RNA was reverse transcribed). Profiled with immunoSEQ multiplex PCR; TCRdb holds only in-frame clones, not every one. The table records a few hundred thousand clones, around 10% of them present only once. No antigen is known for these receptors. Sequencing input: central memory CD4+ T cells from blood. These receptors came from a young man with type 1 diabetes.

This clone was detected only a few times. J is TRBJ2-2 and V is TRBV6-5, with TRBD2 matching 9 bases. Germline V CDR1 and CDR2: MNHEY, SVGAGI. This CDR3 is built from 14 residues. The V gene end was trimmed by 6 bases and the J gene end by 4 bases; junction bases not matched to a gene: 3. The CDR3 reads CASRGLALTGELFF. Here the CDR3 DNA reads TGTGCCAGCAGGGGACTAGCTCTCACCGGGGAGCTGTTTTTT.

In this sample, this clone turned up a few times. The rearrangement uses TRBV6-5 and TRBJ1-5; weak D call: TRBD1 (5 bases). Germline V gene sequence: CDR1 MNHEY, CDR2 SVGAGI. The CDR3 runs 15 residues. Trimming took off 6 bases at V and 0 bases at J, with 12 bases between the two ends. The CDR3 here is CASRSTGDSNQPQHF. The CDR3 coding sequence is TGTGCCAGCAGGTCGACGGGGGATAGCAATCAGCCCCAGCATTTT.

The CDR3 reads CASSPYSQGTDTQYF. CDR3 bases: TGTGCCAGTAGTCCGTACTCACAGGGGACAGATACGCAGTATTTT. V gene TRBV19 combines with J gene TRBJ2-3; TRBD1 agrees at 7 bases. Germline V gives CDR1 LNHDA, CDR2 SQIVND (reference sequence). V was clipped by 5 bases and J by 3 bases; unmatched bases: 8. The CDR3 runs 15 residues.

The rearrangement uses TRBV9 and TRBJ2-2; 7 nucleotides line up with TRBD1. CDR3 size: 14 residues. CDR1 and CDR2 from the germline V gene are SGDLS and YYNGEE. Losses at the gene ends were 3 bases for V and 5 bases for J; bases not matched to a gene: 4. CDR3 residues: CASSADRATGELFF. The CDR3 DNA sequence: TGTGCCAGCAGCGCAGACAGGGCGACCGGGGAGCTGTTTTTT. Full variable domain (outside the CDR3, taken from reference TRBV9 and TRBJ2-2): DSGVTQTPKHLITATGQRVTLRCSPRSGDLSVYWYQQSLDQGLQFLIQYYNGEERAKGNILERFSAQQFPDLHSELNLSSLELGDSALYFCASSADRATGELFFGEGSRLTVL.

The chain uses TRBV5-1 and TRBJ1-1; D is undetermined. Per the germline V gene, CDR1 is SGHRS and CDR2 is YFSETQ. This CDR3 contains 13 residues. Trimming removed 4 bases at V and 1 base at J, with 8 bases between. CDR3 nucleotides: TGCGCCAGCAGCGCCGGGGAGAACACTGAAGCTTTCTTT. This translates into CASSAGENTEAFF.

The chain employs TRBV30 and TRBJ2-6; D is unclear. The CDR3 is made up of 12 amino acids. From germline, CDR1 is GTSNPN and CDR2 SVGIG (reference sequence). V was trimmed by 5 bases and J by 1 base, leaving 3 bases between them. The CDR3 region is CAWGSGANVLTF. In DNA, the CDR3 is TGTGCCTGGGGGTCTGGGGCCAACGTCCTGACTTTC.

The chain combines TRBV6-5 with TRBJ2-7, with 7 positions matching TRBD1. The trim removed 10 bases at V and 2 bases at J, leaving 14 bases unmatched. CDR3 length: 15 amino acids. Germline lookup yields CDR1 MNHEY and CDR2 SVGAGI. The CDR3 region is CATSLTGTTPYEQYF. The DNA for the CDR3 is TGTGCCACCTCATTGACAGGGACAACCCCCTACGAGCAGTACTTC.

The sample holds a few counts of this clone. This chain connects TRBV20-1 to TRBJ1-2, with a tentative D call TRBD1 (5 bases). Between the trimmed V and J ends, which lost 1 base and 8 bases, there was a span of 8 bases. The germline V gene encodes CDR1 DFQATT and CDR2 SNEGSKA (reference sequence). This CDR3 is 11 amino acids long. Written as DNA, the CDR3 is TGCAGTGCTAGAGTAGGGGAGGGCTACACCTTC. Protein: CSARVGEGYTF.

V gene TRBV27 combines with J gene TRBJ2-6; a possible D gene is TRBD2 (5 bases). V lost 6 bases and J lost 0, with 15 bases in between. The CDR3 has 17 residues. CDR1 MNHEY and CDR2 SMNVEV come from the germline V gene (reference sequence). The CDR3 DNA sequence: TGTGCCAGCAGACTCGATGGACGGGGCTCTGGGGCCAACGTCCTGACTTTC. It yields the protein CASRLDGRGSGANVLTF.

The chain uses TRBV23-1 and TRBJ1-1; the D gene is possibly TRBD1 (6 bases). TRBV23-1 is reported as an ORF; its role is uncertain. V lost 6 bases and J 0 bases, leaving 14 bases between the germline ends. The CDR3 covers 15 residues. In DNA form, the CDR3 reads TGCGCCAGCAGCGAACGGACAGTCATGAACACTGAAGCTTTCTTT. Its protein product is CASSERTVMNTEAFF.

This clone showed up just a few times. This sample also contains other DNA sequences that code for the same CDR3. The chain has TRBV19 and TRBJ2-3; no clear D. This CDR3 has 15 residues. Trimming stripped 0 bases from V and 1 base from J, with 8 bases between. Germline lookup yields CDR1 LNHDA and CDR2 SQIVND (reference sequence). CDR3 coding DNA: TGTGCCAGTAGTATAGAGGGTTCTGGCACAGATACGCAGTATTTT. Protein product: CASSIEGSGTDTQYF.

The chain employs TRBV7-9 and TRBJ2-2, with D hard to call. The CDR3 runs 14 residues. Germline CDR1 reads SEHNR; CDR2 reads FQNEAQ (reference sequence). Trimming removed 5 bases from V and 1 base from J, with 8 bases in between. The CDR3 DNA reads as TGTGCCAGCAGCACCCCGGGGAACACCGGGGAGCTGTTTTTT. Translating gives CASSTPGNTGELFF.

The genes are TRBV7-2 and TRBJ2-3; the D is unclear. Germline loops: CDR1 SGHTA, CDR2 FQGNSA. This CDR3 region has 13 residues. The V end lost 3 bases, the J end lost 14 bases, and 18 bases lay between the germline ends. CDR3 DNA sequence: TGTGCCAGCAGCTTGGACCGGGCCCTTGATTGGTATTTT. This sequence encodes CASSLDRALDWYF.

This chain joins TRBV5-6 and TRBJ1-4, with no clear D. The CDR3 contains 18 residues. Per the germline V gene, CDR1 is SGHDT and CDR2 is YYEEEE. V dropped 4 bases and J dropped 7 bases, with 26 bases sitting between them. CDR3 residues: CASSLQALDPMDPEKLFF. The CDR3 nucleotides read TGTGCCAGCAGCCTCCAGGCCTTAGACCCGATGGATCCTGAAAAACTGTTTTTT.

The chain links TRBV7-2 to TRBJ1-5; TRBD1 agrees at 7 bases. Unmatched junction bases numbered 7, after V lost 5 bases and J lost 3 bases. Per the germline V gene, CDR1 is SGHTA and CDR2 is FQGNSA. The CDR3 extends over 15 amino acids. This CDR3 is CASSPGQADNQPQHF. The CDR3 region has the DNA TGTGCCAGCAGCCCAGGACAGGCCGACAATCAGCCCCAGCATTTT.

The V call is TRBV30, the J call TRBJ1-4, with TRBD1 matching 7 bases. With V trimmed by 1 base and J by 7 bases, 12 bases remained unmatched. The germline V gene has CDR1 GTSNPN and CDR2 SVGIG (reference sequence). The CDR3 totals 16 residues. This CDR3 is CAWSAPTTGSREKLFF. DNA for the CDR3: TGTGCCTGGAGTGCTCCGACGACAGGGAGTCGTGAAAAACTGTTTTTT.

This clone was found many times. J is TRBJ2-1 and V is TRBV19; possibly TRBD2 for D (6 bases). The CDR3 has 12 amino acids. Germline CDR1 LNHDA, CDR2 SQIVND (reference sequence). Trimming removed 7 bases from V and 15 bases from J, with 19 bases in between. The CDR3 loop reads CASTPRGGRPFF. The CDR3 DNA sequence: TGTGCCAGTACCCCAAGGGGAGGACGCCCGTTCTTC.

This clone was found a few times. This chain connects TRBV7-2 to TRBJ2-1, with D perhaps matching TRBD2 (6 bases). There are 12 residues in the CDR3. Germline V gives CDR1 SGHTA, CDR2 FQGNSA. The V gene lost 7 bases and the J gene lost 7 bases, with 11 bases spanning the gap. For the CDR3, the DNA is TGTGCCAGCAACGGCGGAGGGAATGAGCAGTTCTTC. This gives the protein CASNGGGNEQFF.

The chain recombines TRBV14 with TRBJ2-5; TRBD2 agrees at 10 bases. Germline V gene sequence: CDR1 SGHDN, CDR2 FVKESK. V was pared by 2 bases and J by 4 bases, with 4 bases of the junction left unmatched. The CDR3 loop spans 15 amino acids. The CDR3 protein is CASSQLAGVRETQYF. CDR3 DNA: TGTGCCAGCAGCCAACTAGCGGGAGTAAGAGAGACCCAGTACTTC. The complete variable domain, with remaining parts taken from reference TRBV14 and TRBJ2-5, reads EAGVTQFPSHSVIEKGQTVTLRCDPISGHDNLYWYRRVMGKEIKFLLHFVKESKQDESGMPNNRFLAERTGGTYSTLKVQPAELEDSGVYFCASSQLAGVRETQYFGPGTRLLVL.

There are a few counts of this clone. J is TRBJ2-2 and V is TRBV7-8; D is uncertain. CDR3 size: 13 residues. V was pared by 1 base and J by 6 bases, with 6 bases between. Germline loops: CDR1 SGHVS, CDR2 FQNEAQ. The CDR3 sequence is CASSLGSAGELFF. The CDR3, as DNA: TGTGCCAGCAGCTTAGGGTCGGCCGGGGAGCTGTTTTTT.